The rows below give T cell receptor beta chains drawn from one sample of a study of post-analysis software for immune sequencing data. TCRdb passed the PCR reads through MiXCR, listing each CDR3 protein once. The table includes 740,000 or so distinct CDR3 sequences, approximately 57% detected once. The sequenced material came from blood. All receptors derive from a girl under 18 with multiple sclerosis. Each CDR3 is given with its conserved first and last residue. D genes are given only for firm matches. The size of a clone is reported for some rows only, either as once, few or many, or as a class for expanded clones.

size: few; V: TRBV7-2; D: TRBD2; CDR3: CASSLVSGFAGGLYYEQYF
size: few; V: TRBV29-1; D: NA; CDR3: CSVEYRDHQGNEQFF
size: NA; V: TRBV7-3; D: TRBD1; CDR3: CASSRRTGSDTQYF
size: NA; V: TRBV6-5; D: TRBD1; CDR3: CASSFQGDRNSPLHF
size: NA; V: TRBV5-1; D: NA; CDR3: CASTLGESPLHF
size: NA; V: TRBV5-1; D: TRBD2; CDR3: CASSRPSGNTGELFF
size: NA; V: TRBV7-9; D: NA; CDR3: CASSSGTLNYGYTF
size: few; V: TRBV10-3; D: TRBD1; CDR3: CAISEIDRAEQYF
size: NA; V: TRBV12-5; D: NA; CDR3: CASGIGTHNEQFF
size: NA; V: TRBV20-1; D: NA; CDR3: CSVHADTQYF
size: few; V: TRBV7-9; D: NA; CDR3: CASSPGHLYEQYF
size: NA; V: TRBV5-6; D: TRBD2; CDR3: CASSLAGTSVHNEQFF
size: NA; V: TRBV7-9; D: NA; CDR3: CASSKTTVTNEKLFF
size: NA; V: TRBV29-1; D: NA; CDR3: CSVRFLASTDTQYF
size: NA; V: TRBV20-1; D: TRBD2; CDR3: CSASTPSGDRTQYF
size: NA; V: TRBV29-1; D: NA; CDR3: CSVEGGDIAKNIQYF
size: NA; V: TRBV10-3; D: TRBD1; CDR3: CAIRDRGGNEQFF
size: NA; V: TRBV5-1; D: NA; CDR3: CASSLVGSRDEQFF
size: NA; V: TRBV3-1; D: NA; CDR3: CASSQGSMDEQYF
size: NA; V: TRBV6-4; D: NA; CDR3: CASSKLDDSDNEQFF
size: NA; V: TRBV2; D: NA; CDR3: CASSDNISYEQYF
size: NA; V: TRBV9; D: NA; CDR3: CASSRRDIDTDTQYF
size: few; V: TRBV7-2; D: NA; CDR3: CASSLAGAGTTNEKLFF
size: NA; V: TRBV12-3/TRBV12-4; D: NA; CDR3: CASSLRRGGEKLFF
size: NA; V: TRBV5-1; D: NA; CDR3: CASSFESEQYF
size: few; V: TRBV12-3/TRBV12-4; D: NA; CDR3: CASSLWGTNTEAFF
size: NA; V: TRBV2; D: TRBD2; CDR3: CASTLGLAGTNEQFF
size: few; V: TRBV7-8; D: NA; CDR3: CASTLLRGRYYEQYF
size: NA; V: TRBV20-1; D: TRBD1; CDR3: CSARDLIRQGPPYEQYF
size: NA; V: TRBV3-1; D: NA; CDR3: CASSQVAGTYNEQFF
size: NA; V: TRBV11-2; D: TRBD2; CDR3: CASSLATSGRDEQYF
size: few; V: TRBV12-3/TRBV12-4; D: TRBD1; CDR3: CASSLGQGALGANVLTF
size: NA; V: TRBV10-3; D: NA; CDR3: CAIRPTSGTARTDTQYF
size: NA; V: TRBV29-1; D: NA; CDR3: CSVGRPMNTEAFF
size: few; V: TRBV30; D: NA; CDR3: CAWSSTVRQMGKQFF
size: few; V: TRBV10-3; D: NA; CDR3: CAIRRDKGYNEQFF
size: NA; V: TRBV5-1; D: TRBD2; CDR3: CASSLGSSAGGLQETQYF